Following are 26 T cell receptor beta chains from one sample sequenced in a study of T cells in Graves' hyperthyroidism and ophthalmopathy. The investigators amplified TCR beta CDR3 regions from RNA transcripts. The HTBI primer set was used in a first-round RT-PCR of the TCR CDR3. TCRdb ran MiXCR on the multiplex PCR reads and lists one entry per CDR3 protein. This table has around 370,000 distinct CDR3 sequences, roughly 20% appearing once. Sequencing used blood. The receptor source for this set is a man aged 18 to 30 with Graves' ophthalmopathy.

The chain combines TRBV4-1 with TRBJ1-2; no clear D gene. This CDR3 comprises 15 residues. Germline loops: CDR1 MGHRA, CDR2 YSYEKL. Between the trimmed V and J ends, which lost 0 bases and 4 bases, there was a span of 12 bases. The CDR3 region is CASSQDRRATYGYTF. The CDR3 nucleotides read TGCGCCAGCAGCCAAGATAGAAGGGCCACCTATGGCTACACCTTC.

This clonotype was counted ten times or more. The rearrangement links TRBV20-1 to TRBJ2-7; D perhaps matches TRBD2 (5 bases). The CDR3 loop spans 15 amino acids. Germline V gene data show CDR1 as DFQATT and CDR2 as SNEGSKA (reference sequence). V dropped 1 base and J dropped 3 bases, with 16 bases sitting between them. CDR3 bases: TGCAGTGCTAGAGGGGCTAGCCAGCTCAACTACGAGCAGTACTTC. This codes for CSARGASQLNYEQYF.

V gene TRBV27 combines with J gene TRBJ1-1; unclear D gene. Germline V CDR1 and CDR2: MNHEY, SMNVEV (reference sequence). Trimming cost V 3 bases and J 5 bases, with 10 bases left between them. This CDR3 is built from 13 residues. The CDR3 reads CASSFGPRTEAFF. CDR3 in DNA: TGTGCCAGCAGTTTCGGCCCTAGGACTGAAGCTTTCTTT.

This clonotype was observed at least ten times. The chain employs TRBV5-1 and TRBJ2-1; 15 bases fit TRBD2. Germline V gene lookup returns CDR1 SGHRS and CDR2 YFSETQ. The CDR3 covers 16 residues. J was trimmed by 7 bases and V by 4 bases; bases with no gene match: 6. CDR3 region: CASSDRGTSGGNEQFF. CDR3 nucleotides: TGCGCCAGCAGCGACCGGGGGACTAGCGGGGGGAATGAGCAGTTCTTC.

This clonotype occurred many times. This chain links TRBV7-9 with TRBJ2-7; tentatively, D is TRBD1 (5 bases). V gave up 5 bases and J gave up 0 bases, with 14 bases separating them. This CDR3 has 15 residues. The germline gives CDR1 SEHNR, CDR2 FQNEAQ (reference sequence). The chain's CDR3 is CASSVTGDPSYEQYF. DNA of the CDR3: TGTGCCAGCAGCGTTACAGGAGATCCCTCCTACGAGCAGTACTTC. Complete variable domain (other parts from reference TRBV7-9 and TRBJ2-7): DTGVSQNPRHKITKRGQNVTFRCDPISEHNRLYWYRQTLGQGPEFLTYFQNEAQLEKSRLLSDRFSAERPKGSFSTLEIQRTEQGDSAMYLCASSVTGDPSYEQYFGPGTRLTVT.

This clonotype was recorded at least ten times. The DNA for the CDR3 is TGTGCCAGCAGCCCCCATATTCGGGCGGCTGAAGCTTTCTTT. It specifies CASSPHIRAAEAFF. The chain employs TRBV11-2 and TRBJ1-1; D gene ambiguous. This CDR3 region has 14 residues. CDR1 is SGHAT and CDR2 is FQNNGV in the germline V gene. V shed 5 bases and J shed 6 bases, with 16 bases lying between them.

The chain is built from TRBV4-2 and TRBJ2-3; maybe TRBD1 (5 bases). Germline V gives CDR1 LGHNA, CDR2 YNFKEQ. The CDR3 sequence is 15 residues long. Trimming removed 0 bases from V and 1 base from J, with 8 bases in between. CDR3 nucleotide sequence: TGTGCCAGCAGCCAAGATATCAGGGGCACAGATACGCAGTATTTT. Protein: CASSQDIRGTDTQYF.

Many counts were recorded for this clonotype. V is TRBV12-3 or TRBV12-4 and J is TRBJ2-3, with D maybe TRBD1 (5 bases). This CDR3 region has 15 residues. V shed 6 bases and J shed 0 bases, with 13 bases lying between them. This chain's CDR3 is CASRGQGTSTDTQYF. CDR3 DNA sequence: TGTGCCAGCAGGGGGCAAGGAACTAGCACAGATACGCAGTATTTT.

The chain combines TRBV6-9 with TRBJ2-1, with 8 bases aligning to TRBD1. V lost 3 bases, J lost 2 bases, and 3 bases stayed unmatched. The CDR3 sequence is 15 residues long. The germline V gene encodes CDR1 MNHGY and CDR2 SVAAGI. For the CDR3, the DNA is TGTGCCAGCAGTTACGAGACAGGGGCCTACAATGAGCAGTTCTTC. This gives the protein CASSYETGAYNEQFF.

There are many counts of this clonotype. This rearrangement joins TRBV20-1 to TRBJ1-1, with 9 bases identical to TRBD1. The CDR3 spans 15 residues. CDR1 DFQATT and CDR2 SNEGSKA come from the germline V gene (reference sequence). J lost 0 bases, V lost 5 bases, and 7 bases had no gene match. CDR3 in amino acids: CSASGQGSVNTEAFF. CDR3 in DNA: TGCAGTGCTTCCGGACAGGGGTCGGTGAACACTGAAGCTTTCTTT.

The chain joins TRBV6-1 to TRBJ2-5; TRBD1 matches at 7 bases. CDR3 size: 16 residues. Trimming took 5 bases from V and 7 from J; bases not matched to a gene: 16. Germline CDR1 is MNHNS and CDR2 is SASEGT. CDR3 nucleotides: TGTGCCAGCAGTCGTAACCCTACAGGGGCGTTCGGGACCCAGTACTTC. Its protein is CASSRNPTGAFGTQYF.

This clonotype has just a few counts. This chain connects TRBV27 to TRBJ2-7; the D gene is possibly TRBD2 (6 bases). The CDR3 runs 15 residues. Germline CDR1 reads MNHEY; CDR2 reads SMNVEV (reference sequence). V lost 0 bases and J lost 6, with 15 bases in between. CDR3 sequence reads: CASSLSRGWSSEQYF. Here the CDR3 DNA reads TGTGCCAGCAGTTTATCGCGGGGATGGTCATCCGAGCAGTACTTC.

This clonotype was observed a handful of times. CDR3 sequence (DNA): TGTGCCAGCAGTTTTAGGGGGGTCATTACCGGGGAGCTGTTTTTT. This sequence encodes CASSFRGVITGELFF. The gene calls are TRBV28 and TRBJ2-2; D may correspond to TRBD1 or TRBD2 (6 bases each). CDR1 and CDR2 (germline): MDHEN, SYDVKM. The ends were cut back, 3 bases at V and 5 bases at J, with 13 bases in the middle. The CDR3 runs 15 residues. Full variable domain (rest looked up from reference TRBV28 and TRBJ2-2): DVKVTQSSRYLVKRTGEKVFLECVQDMDHENMFWYRQDPGLGLRLIYFSYDVKMKEKGDIPEGYSVSREKKERFSLILESASTNQTSMYLCASSFRGVITGELFFGEGSRLTVL.

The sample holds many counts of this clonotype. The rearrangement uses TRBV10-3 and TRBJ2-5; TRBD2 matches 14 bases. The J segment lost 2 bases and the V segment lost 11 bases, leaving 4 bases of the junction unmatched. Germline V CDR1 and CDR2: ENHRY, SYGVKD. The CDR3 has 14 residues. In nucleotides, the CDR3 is TGTGCCGCTGGACTAGCGGGGGGACAAGAGACCCAGTACTTC. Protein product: CAAGLAGGQETQYF.

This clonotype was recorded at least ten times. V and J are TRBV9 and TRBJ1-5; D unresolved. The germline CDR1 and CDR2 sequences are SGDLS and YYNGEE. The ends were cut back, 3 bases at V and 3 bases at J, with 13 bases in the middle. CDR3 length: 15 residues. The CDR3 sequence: CASSAGRGSNQPQHF. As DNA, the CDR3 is TGTGCCAGCAGCGCTGGACGAGGCTCCAATCAGCCCCAGCATTTT.

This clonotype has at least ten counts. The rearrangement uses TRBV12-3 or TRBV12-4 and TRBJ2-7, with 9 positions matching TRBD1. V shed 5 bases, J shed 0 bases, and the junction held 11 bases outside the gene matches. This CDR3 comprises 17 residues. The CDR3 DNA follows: TGTGCCAGCAGTCAAACAGGGGGCAGTCGTTTCTCCTACGAGCAGTACTTC. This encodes CASSQTGGSRFSYEQYF.

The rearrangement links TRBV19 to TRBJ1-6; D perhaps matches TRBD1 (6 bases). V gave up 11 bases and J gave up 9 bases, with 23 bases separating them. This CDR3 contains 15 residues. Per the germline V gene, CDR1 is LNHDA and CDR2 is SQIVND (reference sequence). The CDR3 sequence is CASEALQGQRSPLHF. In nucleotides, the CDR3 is TGTGCCTCGGAAGCCCTCCAGGGGCAGCGTTCACCCCTCCACTTT.

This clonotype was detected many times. CDR3 region: CASSPVGSTEAFF. The CDR3 bases are TGTGCCAGCAGCCCGGTAGGGTCCACTGAAGCTTTCTTT. The chain links TRBV12-3 or TRBV12-4 to TRBJ1-1; D gene ambiguous. V lost 6 bases and J 4 bases, leaving 12 bases between the germline ends. The CDR3 runs 13 residues.

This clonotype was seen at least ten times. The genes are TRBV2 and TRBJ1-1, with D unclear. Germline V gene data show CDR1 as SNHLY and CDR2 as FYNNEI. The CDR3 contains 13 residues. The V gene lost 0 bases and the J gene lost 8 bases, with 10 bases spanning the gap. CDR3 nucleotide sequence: TGTGCCAGCAGTGAAGCGCTTCTTGGGGAAGCTTTCTTT. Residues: CASSEALLGEAFF. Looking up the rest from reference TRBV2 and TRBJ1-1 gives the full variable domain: EPEVTQTPSHQVTQMGQEVILRCVPISNHLYFYWYRQILGQKVEFLVSFYNNEISEKSEIFDDQFSVERPDGSNFTLKIRSTKLEDSAMYFCASSEALLGEAFFGQGTRLTVV.

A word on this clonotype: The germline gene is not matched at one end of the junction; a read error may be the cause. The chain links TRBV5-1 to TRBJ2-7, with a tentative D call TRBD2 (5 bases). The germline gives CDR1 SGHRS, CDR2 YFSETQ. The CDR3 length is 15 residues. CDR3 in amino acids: CASQTKPGSAGEQYF. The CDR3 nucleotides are TGTGCCAGCCAAACCAAGCCGGGATCTGCGGGCGAGCAGTACTTC.

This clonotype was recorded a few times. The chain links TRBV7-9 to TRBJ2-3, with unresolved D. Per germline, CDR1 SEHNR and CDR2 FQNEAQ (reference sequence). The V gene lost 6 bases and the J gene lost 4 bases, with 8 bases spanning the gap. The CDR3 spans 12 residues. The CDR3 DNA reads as TGTGCCAGCAGTCTACTCGCAGATACGCAGTATTTT. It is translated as CASSLLADTQYF. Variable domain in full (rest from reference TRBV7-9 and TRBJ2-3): DTGVSQNPRHKITKRGQNVTFRCDPISEHNRLYWYRQTLGQGPEFLTYFQNEAQLEKSRLLSDRFSAERPKGSFSTLEIQRTEQGDSAMYLCASSLLADTQYFGPGTRLTVL.

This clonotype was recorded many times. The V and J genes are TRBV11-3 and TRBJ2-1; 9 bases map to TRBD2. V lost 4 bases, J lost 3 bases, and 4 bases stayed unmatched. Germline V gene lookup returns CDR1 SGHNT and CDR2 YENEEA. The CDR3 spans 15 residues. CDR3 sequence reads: CASSSRGGGYNEQFF. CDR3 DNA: TGTGCCAGCAGCTCGCGGGGGGGGGGCTACAATGAGCAGTTCTTC.

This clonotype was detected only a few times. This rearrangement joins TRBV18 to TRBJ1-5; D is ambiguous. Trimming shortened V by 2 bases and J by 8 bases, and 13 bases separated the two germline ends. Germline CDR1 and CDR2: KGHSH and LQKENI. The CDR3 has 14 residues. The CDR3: CASSPSEAAEPQHF. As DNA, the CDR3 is TGTGCCAGCTCACCATCCGAAGCCGCGGAGCCCCAGCATTTT.

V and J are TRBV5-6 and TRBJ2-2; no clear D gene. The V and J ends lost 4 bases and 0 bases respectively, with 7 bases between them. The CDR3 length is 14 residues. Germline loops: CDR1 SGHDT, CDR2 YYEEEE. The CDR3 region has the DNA TGTGCCAGCAGCGTCTCCGCGAACACCGGGGAGCTGTTTTTT. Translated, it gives CASSVSANTGELFF.

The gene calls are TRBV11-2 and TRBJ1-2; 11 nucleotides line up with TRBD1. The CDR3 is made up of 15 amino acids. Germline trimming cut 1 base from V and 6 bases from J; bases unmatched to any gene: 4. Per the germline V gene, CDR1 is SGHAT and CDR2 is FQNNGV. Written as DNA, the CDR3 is TGTGCCAGCAGCTTAGTCGGACAGGGGGCGAATGGCTACACCTTC. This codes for CASSLVGQGANGYTF.

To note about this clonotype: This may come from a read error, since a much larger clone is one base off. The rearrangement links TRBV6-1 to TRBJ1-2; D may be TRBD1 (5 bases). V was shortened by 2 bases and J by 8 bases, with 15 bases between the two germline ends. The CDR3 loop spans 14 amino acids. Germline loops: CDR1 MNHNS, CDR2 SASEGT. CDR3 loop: CASSEFRGSGGYTF. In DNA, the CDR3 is TGTGCCAGCAGTGAATTTAGGGGCAGCGGAGGCTACACCTTC.